A selection of T cell receptor beta chains follows, all from one sample in a study of cytomegalovirus exposure and HLA in healthy donors. Some clones are missing from TCRdb's copy, which holds only in-frame ones; the method was immunoSEQ multiplex PCR. The sample includes approximately 150,000 clones, approximately 88% of them seen just once. Sequencing was performed on PBMCs. Receptors were obtained from a man aged 25 to 45 in good health and CMV-seropositive. CDR3s include the opening cysteine and the closing phenylalanine or tryptophan. Fields, in order: J gene, D gene, V gene, CDR3 length, clone size, CDR3 DNA, CDR3 protein. The D gene is left open where the match is weak. Clone size is given for some rows only: seen once, a few or many times, or a class if the clone is expanded.

TRBJ2-6 - TRBV6-6 16 - TGTGCCAGCAGTTACCGGGGGTACTCTGGGGCCAACGTCCTGACTTTC CASSYRGYSGANVLTF
TRBJ2-7 - TRBV2 12 - TGTGCCAGCAGTGAAACTAGCTACGAGCAGTACTTC CASSETSYEQYF
TRBJ2-1 - TRBV4-3 13 - TGCGCCAGCAGCCAAGGTGGTCGGGGTCAAAAGTTCTTC CASSQGGRGQKFF
TRBJ2-7 - TRBV9 15 - TGTGCCAGCAGCGTAGGAAACGGTTTCTCCTACGAGCAGTACTTC CASSVGNGFSYEQYF
TRBJ2-5 - TRBV5-1 18 - TGCGCCAGCAGCTTGGTCCCCACGGGAGAGAGTCGGCAAGAGACCCAGTACTTC CASSLVPTGESRQETQYF
TRBJ1-1 - TRBV11-2 13 - TGTGCCAGCAGCTTAGATACAGGGACCGAAGCTTTCTTT CASSLDTGTEAFF
TRBJ1-1 - TRBV6-4 13 - TGTGCCAGCAGTGAATCGGTGAACACTGAAGCTTTCTTT CASSESVNTEAFF
TRBJ2-5 TRBD2 TRBV6-4 15 once TGTGCCAGCAGTGAAATAGCGGGGGCCGGGGAGACCCAGTACTTC CASSEIAGAGETQYF
TRBJ2-7 TRBD2 TRBV29-1 14 once TGCAGCGTTGGGACTAGCGGGAGTAGGTACGAGCAGTACTTC CSVGTSGSRYEQYF
TRBJ1-5 TRBD1 TRBV6-5 14 - TGTGCCAGCAGACCGACAGGGGGGTTCCAACCCCAGCATTTT CASRPTGGFQPQHF
TRBJ2-7 TRBD2 TRBV19 13 - TGTGCCAGTAGGACTAAGCGGGGATACGAGCAGTACTTC CASRTKRGYEQYF
TRBJ2-7 TRBD2 TRBV28 13 - TGTGCCAGCAGTCCCCCTAGCGGTTACGAGCAGTACTTC CASSPPSGYEQYF
TRBJ2-5 TRBD2 TRBV5-4 15 - TGTGCCAGCAGCCCTGAGGCGGGGGTCCAAGAGACCCAGTACTTC CASSPEAGVQETQYF
TRBJ2-1 TRBD1 TRBV7-8 14 - TGTGCCAGCAGCCACGGACAGGGAAACAATGAGCAGTTCTTC CASSHGQGNNEQFF
TRBJ1-4 - TRBV28 14 - TGTGCCAGCAGCCCTCCAGCAACTAATGAAAAACTGTTTTTT CASSPPATNEKLFF
TRBJ2-5 - TRBV11-1 18 - TGTGCCAGCAGCTCTACCGCAATAGGGATTTACAGGGAAGAGACCCAGTACTTC CASSSTAIGIYREETQYF
TRBJ2-7 TRBD2 TRBV30 12 - TGTGCCTGGAGTGTATGGGAGGGCGAGCAGTACTTC CAWSVWEGEQYF
TRBJ1-2 - TRBV7-8 15 few TGTGCCAGCAGCCCGGACAGCGAATTTGTCTATGGCTACACCTTC CASSPDSEFVYGYTF
TRBJ2-7 TRBD1 TRBV5-1 14 - TGCGCCAGCAGCGTGGGGGACAGTTTCTACGAGCAGTACTTC CASSVGDSFYEQYF
TRBJ2-7 TRBD2 TRBV28 12 - TGTGCCAGCAGGGGGGGGGTCGACGAGCAGTACTTC CASRGGVDEQYF
TRBJ2-7 - TRBV7-8 12 - TGTGCCAGCAGCCAACCGACAGTCAAGCAGTACTTC CASSQPTVKQYF
TRBJ1-5 - TRBV12-2 18 once TGTGCAAGTCGCTTTACAGGGGGATTATCTTTCGGTTGTCAGCCCCAGCATTTT CASRFTGGLSFGCQPQHF
TRBJ1-2 TRBD1 TRBV9 13 few TGTGCCAGCAGCGCGGGACAGGGAGATGGCTACACCTTC CASSAGQGDGYTF
TRBJ2-1 - TRBV7-2 12 - TGTGCCAGCAGCTTAGACGAGACTAAGCAGTTCTTC CASSLDETKQFF
TRBJ2-7 TRBD1 TRBV7-2 14 - TGTGCCAGCAGAACCACGACAGGGGCTCGCGAGCAGTACTTC CASRTTTGAREQYF
TRBJ2-7 TRBD1 TRBV7-6 15 - TGTGCCAGCAGTCAAAGCGGACAGGGAGCGGGCGAGCAGTACTTC CASSQSGQGAGEQYF
TRBJ2-3 TRBD2 TRBV9 15 - TGTGCCAGCAGCGTAGGCCGGGAGGCCACAGATACGCAGTATTTT CASSVGREATDTQYF
TRBJ1-6 - TRBV19 14 - TGTGCCAGTAGCTCCAGCTCCTATAATTCACCCCTCCACTTT CASSSSSYNSPLHF
TRBJ2-7 - TRBV2 12 - TGTGCCAGCAGTGAATGGCAGGACGAGCAGTACTTC CASSEWQDEQYF
TRBJ1-2 - TRBV27 16 once TGTGCCAGCAGTCCCAGCCAGAGGATGGGAACTAGAGGCTACACCTTC CASSPSQRMGTRGYTF
TRBJ2-5 TRBD1 TRBV5-4 14 - TGTGCCAGCAGTCACCGGGACAGGGGAGAGACCCAGTACTTC CASSHRDRGETQYF
TRBJ2-5 - TRBV18 13 - TGTGCCAGCTCAACGGGGAGTCGGGAGACCCAGTACTTC CASSTGSRETQYF
TRBJ1-2 - TRBV13 15 - TGTGCCAGCAGCTTAGGGCCAGGACTCTTTTGGGGCTACACCTTC CASSLGPGLFWGYTF